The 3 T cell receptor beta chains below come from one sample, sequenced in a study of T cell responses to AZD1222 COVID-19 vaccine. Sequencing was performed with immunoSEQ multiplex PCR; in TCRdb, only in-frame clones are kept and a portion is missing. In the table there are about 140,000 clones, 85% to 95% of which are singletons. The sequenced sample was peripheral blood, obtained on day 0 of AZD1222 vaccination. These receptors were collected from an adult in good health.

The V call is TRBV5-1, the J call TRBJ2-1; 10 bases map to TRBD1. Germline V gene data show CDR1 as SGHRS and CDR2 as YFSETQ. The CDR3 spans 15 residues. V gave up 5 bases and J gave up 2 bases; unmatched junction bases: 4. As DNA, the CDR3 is TGCGCCAGCAGAGGCGGGACAGGGGCCTACAATGAGCAGTTCTTC. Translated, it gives CASRGGTGAYNEQFF.

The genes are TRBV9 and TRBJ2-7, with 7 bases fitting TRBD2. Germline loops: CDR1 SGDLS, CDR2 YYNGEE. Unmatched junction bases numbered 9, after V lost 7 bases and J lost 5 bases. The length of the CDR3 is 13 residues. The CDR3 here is CASAKGLKDEQYF. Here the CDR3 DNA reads TGTGCCAGCGCGAAGGGACTAAAGGACGAGCAGTACTTC.

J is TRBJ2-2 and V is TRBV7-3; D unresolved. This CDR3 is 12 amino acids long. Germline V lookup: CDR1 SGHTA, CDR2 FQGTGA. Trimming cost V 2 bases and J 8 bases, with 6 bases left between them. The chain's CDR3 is CASSLVQGELFF. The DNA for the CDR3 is TGTGCCAGCAGCTTAGTCCAGGGGGAGCTGTTTTTT.